The rows below give T cell receptor beta chains drawn from one sample of a study of cytomegalovirus exposure and HLA in healthy donors. Here immunoSEQ multiplex PCR was the method, and the copy in TCRdb shows in-frame clones only, minus some. In the table there are around 190,000 clones, about 78% of which are singletons. The source material was PBMCs. Receptors originate from a woman aged 25 to 45 in good health and CMV-seronegative. Both conserved end residues are part of each CDR3. D genes are given only for firm matches.

j_call v_call d_call cdr3_aa
TRBJ2-7 TRBV6-5 TRBD1 CASSYRTGRPYEQYF
TRBJ2-2 TRBV11-1 TRBD1 CASSLEGQAPTGELFF
TRBJ2-5 TRBV2 TRBD1 CASGPGQGETQYF
TRBJ2-7 TRBV6-4 TRBD2 CASTPKTSGDLPDYEQYF
TRBJ1-4 TRBV29-1 - CSVKQGPNEKLFF
TRBJ2-7 TRBV5-1 - CASSLGPNLYEQYF
TRBJ2-5 TRBV15 TRBD2 CATSKIGTSGRLETQYF
TRBJ1-6 TRBV7-9 - CASSWYRDLSPLHF
TRBJ2-5 TRBV9 TRBD2 CASSETSGGGQETQYF
TRBJ2-4 TRBV7-2 TRBD2 CASRGAGDVIQYF
TRBJ1-5 TRBV6-1 TRBD1 CASIGGQLPDQPQHF
TRBJ1-1 TRBV4-1 - CASSQPGAEAFF
TRBJ1-2 TRBV30 TRBD1 CAWEQGYGYTF
TRBJ1-2 TRBV14 - CASSLFTGDNYGYTF
TRBJ1-2 TRBV19 TRBD1 CASSLDRENYGYTF
TRBJ1-1 TRBV11-2 - CASSLAQGHTDGTEAFF
TRBJ2-5 TRBV11-3 TRBD1 CASSLGQGVEETQYF
TRBJ1-2 TRBV6-5 TRBD1 CASSTGTGKGGYTF
TRBJ1-2 TRBV15 - CATSRDPGGRGYTF
TRBJ2-5 TRBV30 TRBD2 CAWKQKLAGGVETQYF
TRBJ2-7 TRBV15 TRBD1 CATSSSGTGIGEQYF
TRBJ1-4 TRBV7-9 - CASSLARGEKLFF
TRBJ2-7 TRBV7-8 TRBD2 CASSAISGRWEQYF
TRBJ1-2 TRBV28 TRBD1 CASGLTGFNGYTF
TRBJ1-4 TRBV7-2 TRBD1 CASSLSRGLEKLFF
TRBJ1-2 TRBV5-1 - CASSNDRRGGAGYTF
TRBJ2-7 TRBV7-9 - CSSSLSRDEQYF
TRBJ2-3 TRBV13 TRBD2 CASSAQRTSSAEGTDTQYF
TRBJ2-3 TRBV4-1 - CASSQDTQVPDTQYF
TRBJ2-1 TRBV5-1 TRBD2 CASSLGTSGYNEQFF
TRBJ2-5 TRBV6-5 TRBD1 CASRSGQGGETQYF
TRBJ1-3 TRBV28 - CASSLTRVAGNTIYF
TRBJ2-3 TRBV9 TRBD2 CASSARLAGRGTDTQYF
TRBJ1-5 TRBV6-5 - CASSLTSYQPQHF
TRBJ1-1 TRBV9 - CASSFQHGTEAFF
TRBJ2-7 TRBV19 TRBD1 CASSAGQGLGGYEQYF
TRBJ2-6 TRBV5-6 - CASSFKGAGANVLTF
TRBJ1-5 TRBV5-5 - CASSLAGSNQPQHF
TRBJ2-2 TRBV19 TRBD2 CASILPGTDIELAGSGELFF
TRBJ2-6 TRBV5-1 - CASSLGGNSGANVLTF
TRBJ2-5 TRBV7-2 TRBD2 CASSLDSWGGETQYF
TRBJ2-5 TRBV30 - CAWSRRGGVETQYF